Below are 22 T cell receptor beta chains sequenced from a single sample in a study of cytomegalovirus exposure and HLA in healthy donors. The primer mix had 60 Vbeta and 13 Jbeta primers. Assay used: immunoSEQ multiplex PCR; TCRdb lists only in-frame clones, some missing. This table holds about 70,000 clones, 80% to 90% found once. Sequenced material: PBMCs. These receptor sequences come from a woman under 40 in good health and CMV-seronegative.

The gene calls are TRBV6-1 and TRBJ1-4; the D gene is possibly TRBD1 (5 bases). The CDR3 spans 14 residues. Germline CDR1 is MNHNS and CDR2 is SASEGT. Trimming stripped 10 bases from V and 6 bases from J, with 18 bases between. This chain's CDR3 is CAIQKGSGDEKLFF. DNA of the CDR3: TGTGCCATCCAGAAGGGGTCAGGTGATGAAAAACTGTTTTTT.

The chain is built from TRBV25-1 and TRBJ2-1; TRBD2 matches 9 bases. The germline V gene encodes CDR1 MGHDK and CDR2 SYGVNS. This CDR3 is 14 amino acids long. Trimming removed 6 bases from V and 4 bases from J; junction bases left unmatched: 4. The CDR3 protein is CASRRTSAYNEQFF. CDR3 nucleotides: TGTGCCAGCAGAAGGACTAGCGCATACAATGAGCAGTTCTTC.

The V and J genes are TRBV28 and TRBJ1-5; 8 nucleotides align to TRBD1. V trimming: 2 bases; J trimming: 0 bases; junction bases outside the gene matches: 15. CDR3 length: 20 residues. Germline V lookup: CDR1 MDHEN, CDR2 SYDVKM. The CDR3 spells CASSLITGRGQRDSNQPQHF. CDR3 coding DNA: TGTGCCAGCAGTTTAATCACGGGCAGGGGGCAGAGAGATAGCAATCAGCCCCAGCATTTT.

V and J are TRBV4-1 and TRBJ2-2; D is possibly TRBD2 (6 bases). From germline, CDR1 is MGHRA and CDR2 YSYEKL. V was pared by 0 bases and J by 6 bases, with 17 bases between. CDR3 size: 17 residues. The CDR3 nucleotides are TGCGCCAGCAGCCAAGAGGGGATGGGGACTTTTGCCGGGGAGCTGTTTTTT. The encoded protein is CASSQEGMGTFAGELFF.

V and J are TRBV27 and TRBJ1-1; D perhaps matches TRBD1 (6 bases). Deletions cut 2 bases from V and 5 bases from J, with 15 bases between. Germline V gene data show CDR1 as MNHEY and CDR2 as SMNVEV (reference sequence). CDR3 length: 15 amino acids. The CDR3 DNA is TGTGCCAGCAGTTTAGTAGTATCGGGGACAACTGAAGCTTTCTTT. It codes for CASSLVVSGTTEAFF.

This clone appeared a single time. The CDR3 coding sequence is TGTGCCAGCAGCTTGGCTCAGGGGGCCGGGAGAGGAAAACTGTTTTTT. Protein product: CASSLAQGAGRGKLFF. The genes are TRBV5-5 and TRBJ1-4; TRBD1 matches at 8 bases. CDR1 SGHKS and CDR2 YYEKEE come from the germline V gene (reference sequence). V dropped 0 bases and J dropped 10; count of bases not matched to a gene: 11. The CDR3 has 16 residues.

V gene TRBV25-1 combines with J gene TRBJ2-7; tentative D call: TRBD1 (5 bases). Germline V gene sequence: CDR1 MGHDK, CDR2 SYGVNS. The CDR3 has 16 residues. V was clipped by 3 bases and J by 6 bases, with 21 bases between them. CDR3 loop: CASSELGARGRGEQYF. DNA of the CDR3: TGTGCCAGCAGTGAGCTAGGGGCTAGAGGAAGAGGCGAGCAGTACTTC.

The J gene is TRBJ2-1, the V gene TRBV7-9, with D uncertain. Trimming pared 4 bases from V and 6 bases from J, leaving 7 bases between. CDR1 and CDR2 from the germline V gene are SEHNR and FQNEAQ (reference sequence). This CDR3 contains 12 residues. CDR3 protein: CASSSPGNEQFF. CDR3 DNA sequence: TGTGCCAGCAGCTCCCCAGGCAATGAGCAGTTCTTC.

This clone was detected a few times. The chain carries TRBV7-6 and TRBJ1-3; D ambiguous. Trimming took off 3 bases at V and 0 bases at J, with 12 bases between the two ends. CDR3 length: 16 residues. Germline assignment: CDR1 SGHVS and CDR2 FNYEAQ. CDR3 DNA sequence: TGTGCCAGCAGCTTTACTACTCGTAGCTCTGGAAACACCATATATTTT. Protein: CASSFTTRSSGNTIYF.

In its sample, this clone was seen a few times. The rearrangement joins TRBV5-6 to TRBJ1-1, with a possible D match to TRBD1 (5 bases). The germline V gene has CDR1 SGHDT and CDR2 YYEEEE. The CDR3 sequence is 12 residues long. V lost 3 bases and J 4 bases, leaving 7 bases between the germline ends. Here the CDR3 reads CASSWGGTEAFF. The CDR3 DNA reads as TGTGCCAGCAGCTGGGGGGGCACTGAAGCTTTCTTT.

The J gene is TRBJ2-7, the V gene TRBV5-1; 7 bases agree with TRBD2. The J segment lost 2 bases and the V segment lost 4 bases, leaving 6 bases of the junction unmatched. The CDR3 length is 14 residues. Germline CDR1 and CDR2: SGHRS and YFSETQ. CDR3 in amino acids: CASSLSGHPYEQYF. In DNA form, the CDR3 reads TGCGCCAGCAGCCTTAGCGGGCACCCCTACGAGCAGTACTTC.

The V gene is TRBV5-4, the J gene TRBJ1-2, with TRBD1 matching over 10 bases. The germline V gene encodes CDR1 SGHNT and CDR2 YYREEE (reference sequence). V trimming: 4 bases; J trimming: 5 bases; junction bases outside the gene matches: 8. The CDR3 is 15 amino acids. CDR3 sequence (DNA): TGTGCCAGCAGCCTACGGACAGGGGGGGCGTATGGCTACACCTTC. Amino acid sequence: CASSLRTGGAYGYTF. The whole variable domain, filled in from reference TRBV5-4 and TRBJ1-2, reads ETGVTQSPTHLIKTRGQQVTLRCSSQSGHNTVSWYQQALGQGPQFIFQYYREEENGRGNFPPRFSGLQFPNYSSELNVNALELDDSALYLCASSLRTGGAYGYTFGSGTRLTVV.

V usage is TRBV9 and J usage is TRBJ2-1; 10 bases match TRBD2. Germline V gene data show CDR1 as SGDLS and CDR2 as YYNGEE. V was pared by 0 bases and J by 8 bases, with 5 bases of the junction left unmatched. This CDR3 is 15 amino acids long. CDR3 sequence (DNA): TGTGCCAGCAGCGTAGTAGGGACTAGCGATTATGAGCAGTTCTTC. It encodes CASSVVGTSDYEQFF.

J is TRBJ2-2 and V is TRBV6-5; 8 nucleotides align to TRBD2. The CDR3 spans 16 residues. V shed 3 bases, J shed 5 bases, and the junction held 8 bases outside the gene matches. Germline CDR1 is MNHEY and CDR2 is SVGAGI. CDR3 residues: CASSYSAGDGTGELFF. The CDR3 coding sequence is TGTGCCAGCAGTTATTCAGCGGGAGATGGAACCGGGGAGCTGTTTTTT.

J is TRBJ2-5 and V is TRBV2; 9 bases match TRBD2. V gave up 1 base and J gave up 2 bases; unmatched junction bases: 11. The CDR3 sequence is 18 residues long. Looked up from germline, CDR1 is SNHLY and CDR2 is FYNNEI. The CDR3, as DNA: TGTGCCAGCAGTGAAGGCGGGATACTAGCGGGTCTTCAAGAGACCCAGTACTTC. This gives the protein CASSEGGILAGLQETQYF.

This sequence joins TRBV5-6 and TRBJ2-1; D unclear. This CDR3 comprises 17 residues. V lost 2 bases, J lost 10 bases, and 25 bases lay in between. The germline CDR1 and CDR2 sequences are SGHDT and YYEEEE. CDR3 nucleotide sequence: TGTGCCAGCAGCTTCGGTATTAGGATTCCACTGTTGGGCGAGCAGTTCTTC. It is translated as CASSFGIRIPLLGEQFF.

The rearrangement links TRBV19 to TRBJ2-3, with TRBD2 matching over 9 bases. The CDR3 totals 16 residues. CDR1 is LNHDA and CDR2 is SQIVND in the germline V gene (reference sequence). V gave up 2 bases and J gave up 2 bases; unmatched junction bases: 5. The CDR3 coding sequence is TGTGCCAGTAGTATAACAGCGGGAGGATTCACAGATACGCAGTATTTT. It yields the protein CASSITAGGFTDTQYF.

This chain links TRBV7-9 with TRBJ2-7; 8 bases are shared with TRBD2. Germline lookup yields CDR1 SEHNR and CDR2 FQNEAQ (reference sequence). Unmatched junction bases numbered 9, after V lost 5 bases and J lost 0 bases. CDR3 length: 16 amino acids. The CDR3 here is CASSPRGGDLSYEQYF. In DNA form, the CDR3 reads TGTGCCAGCAGCCCTCGGGGGGGGGACCTCTCCTACGAGCAGTACTTC.

V is TRBV11-2 and J is TRBJ2-3; 11 bases fit TRBD2. CDR1 and CDR2 from the germline V gene are SGHAT and FQNNGV. The CDR3 length is 15 residues. V shed 1 base and J 6 bases; nucleotides not matched to a gene: 3. The CDR3 loop reads CASSLVIAGGDTQYF. CDR3 DNA sequence: TGTGCCAGCAGCTTAGTGATAGCGGGAGGGGATACGCAGTATTTT.

This chain connects TRBV5-4 to TRBJ2-3, with 9 bases lining up with TRBD2. The CDR3 runs 15 residues. CDR1 SGHNT and CDR2 YYREEE come from the germline V gene (reference sequence). V lost 0 bases, J lost 6 bases, and 5 bases stayed unmatched. CDR3 loop: CASSLGSGRSDTQYF. The DNA of the CDR3 is TGTGCCAGCAGCTTGGGTAGCGGGAGAAGTGATACGCAGTATTTT.

The genes are TRBV15 and TRBJ1-2; 8 bases agree with TRBD1. The CDR3 consists of 14 residues. V lost 2 bases to trimming and J lost 4 bases; unmatched junction nucleotides: 3. Germline CDR1 and CDR2: LNHNV and YYDKDF (reference sequence). CDR3 amino acids: CATSRPDRAYGYTF. CDR3 DNA: TGTGCCACCAGCAGACCGGACAGGGCCTATGGCTACACCTTC.

The V call is TRBV5-4, the J call TRBJ2-3, with a possible D match to TRBD2 (5 bases). With 0 bases removed from V and 2 bases from J, the gap between germline ends came to 7 bases. The CDR3 runs 14 residues. Germline values: CDR1 SGHNT, CDR2 YYREEE (reference sequence). The DNA for the CDR3 is TGTGCCAGCAGCTTGGGGCGGGTCACAGATACGCAGTATTTT. It yields the protein CASSLGRVTDTQYF. The whole variable domain, remainder taken from reference TRBV5-4 and TRBJ2-3, is ETGVTQSPTHLIKTRGQQVTLRCSSQSGHNTVSWYQQALGQGPQFIFQYYREEENGRGNFPPRFSGLQFPNYSSELNVNALELDDSALYLCASSLGRVTDTQYFGPGTRLTVL.